The 5 T cell receptor beta chains presented below share a single source sample, sequenced in a study of spatial heterogeneity in lung cancer. Sample time point: sample taken at primary tumor resection. Unsorted whole RNA from tumor, nontumor lung or frozen PBMC underwent sequencing. TCRdb fed the 5' RACE reads into MiXCR, producing one record per CDR3 protein. The profile shows about 16,000 distinct CDR3 sequences, 7% to 9% of them singletons. This specimen was PBMCs, taken at surgery. All receptors derive from a female donor with early-stage non-small cell lung cancer.

In its sample, this clonotype was seen many times. V and J are TRBV2 and TRBJ1-5; TRBD1 matches 8 bases. In germline, CDR1 is SNHLY, CDR2 FYNNEI. CDR3 length: 16 amino acids. J gave up 4 bases and V 6 bases, and 11 bases lay outside the gene matches. The CDR3 DNA sequence: TGTGCCAGCAGAGTGGACAGGGACCGTGGGAATCAGCCCCAGCATTTT. It yields the protein CASRVDRDRGNQPQHF.

This clonotype was counted many times. The chain carries TRBV3-1 and TRBJ2-7, with 9 bases that match TRBD2. The junction had 6 bases not matched to a gene; V was cut back by 1 base and J by 5 bases. Germline CDR1 LGHDT, CDR2 YNNKEL (reference sequence). The CDR3 is 15 amino acids. In nucleotides, the CDR3 is TGTGCCAGCAGCCAAGGAGGACTAGCGATCGACGAGCAGTACTTC. It is translated as CASSQGGLAIDEQYF.

This clonotype was found many times. The chain links TRBV19 to TRBJ2-6; D unclear. V was clipped by 7 bases and J by 2 bases, with 6 bases between them. The V gene's germline CDR1 is LNHDA and CDR2 SQIVND (reference sequence). The CDR3 has 13 amino acids. The CDR3 here is CASTVAGANVLTF. CDR3 DNA: TGTGCCAGTACGGTGGCTGGGGCCAACGTCCTGACTTTC.

This clonotype has ten or more counts. The chain carries TRBV30 and TRBJ1-1, with D uncertain. Trimming pared 3 bases from V and 4 bases from J, leaving 12 bases between. The length of the CDR3 is 13 residues. The germline V gene has CDR1 GTSNPN and CDR2 SVGIG (reference sequence). CDR3 nucleotide sequence: TGTGCCTGGAGCCAAGAAAGTGGCACTGAAGCTTTCTTT. This translates into CAWSQESGTEAFF.

This clonotype was detected ten times or more. The genes are TRBV10-1 and TRBJ2-5; 9 bases line up with TRBD2. After removal of 2 bases from V and 5 bases from J, the junction contained 6 bases not matched to a gene. CDR3 length equals 15 residues. Germline CDR1 and CDR2: WNHNN and SYGVQD (reference sequence). The CDR3 sequence is CASSEEASGMETQYF. The CDR3 coding sequence is TGCGCCAGCAGTGAGGAGGCTAGCGGGATGGAGACCCAGTACTTC.